Detailed here is one T cell receptor beta chain. Its antigen remains unknown. The germline gives CDR1 MNHEY, CDR2 SVGAGI. The length of the CDR3 is 14 residues. V shed 1 base and J 8 bases; nucleotides not matched to a gene: 3. Primers included in the PCR were 60 Vbeta and 13 Jbeta primers. Only in-frame clones appear in the TCRdb table, and some are missing; sequencing was by immunoSEQ multiplex PCR. Among under 300,000 clones listed, roughly 91% were seen once. This specimen comes from a study of cytomegalovirus exposure and HLA in healthy donors. In the study overall: Of the donors genotyped, several hundred in all, around 77% fell in the Caucasian-associated ancestry cluster.

General study findings and limits: The authors later found most CMV-associated TCR beta chains appeared HLA-restricted.

The sequencing input was PBMCs. The sequence derives from a girl aged 2-9 years in good health and CMV-seronegative. This chain connects TRBV6-5 to TRBJ2-1; the match to TRBD1 covers 9 bases. CDR3 loop: CASSYWDRVDEQFF. The DNA of the CDR3 is TGTGCCAGCAGTTACTGGGACAGGGTCGATGAGCAGTTCTTC.